This record concerns one T cell receptor beta chain sequence. Antigen unknown. One entry per CDR3 protein results from TCRdb running MiXCR on the reads. The table includes 150,000 to 180,000 distinct CDR3 sequences, about a quarter detected once. This CDR3 spans 15 amino acids. Looked up from germline, CDR1 is MNHNY and CDR2 is SVGAGI (reference sequence). V lost 5 bases, J lost 7 bases, and 15 bases lay in between. The source of the sample is a study of T cell repertoires in cytomegalovirus infection. Study results and caveats: Cumulative frequency (of public TCR beta family members) identified carriers of CMV plus the relevant HLA.

The chain uses TRBV6-6 and TRBJ1-6; D unresolved. The sequenced material came from PBMCs. The TCR sequence derives from a human donor in good health (CMV status not recorded). Some clones in this sample may be carry-over from other donors' samples. The CDR3 reads CASSLGSGGNSPLHF. CDR3 sequence (DNA): TGTGCCAGCAGTCTGGGCTCGGGAGGCAATTCACCCCTCCACTTT.